This T cell receptor (beta chain) came from a study of blood T cell repertoires in COVID-19. About the research overall: Acute and convalescent COVID-19 samples came from the United States, Italy and Spain. T cells, B-cell-depleted T cells, or PBMCs provided the cDNA or gDNA that served as material.

Here immunoSEQ multiplex PCR was the method, and the copy in TCRdb shows in-frame clones only, minus some. The data contain 100,000 to 120,000 clones, roughly 82% of them singletons. The CDR3 runs 21 residues. The specimen was peripheral blood. This clonotype was obtained from a woman aged 60 to 75 with acute or convalescent COVID-19. V gene TRBV21-1 combines with J gene TRBJ1-5; the D call of TRBD1 is as the table states it, not checked on the DNA. TRBV21-1 is flagged as a pseudogene. DNA of the CDR3: TGTGCCAGCAGCCCACAAAGGCCGGACAGGGAAGGGGTTTATAGCAATCAGCCCCAGCATTTT. Translation: CASSPQRPDREGVYSNQPQHF.